One sample yielded the 18 T cell receptor beta chains listed below, sequenced in a study of OX40 agonist ivuxolimab in advanced cancers. Profiling relied on immunoSEQ multiplex PCR, and the TCRdb table lists in-frame clones only, not all of them. In the table there are approximately 18,000 clones, around 82% of which are singletons. The specimen was CD4+ or CD8+ T cells sorted from blood, collected in a trial of the OX40 agonist ivuxolimab. The receptors were sampled from an adult with an advanced solid tumor such as melanoma, head and neck, liver or kidney cancer.

The chain links TRBV10-2 to TRBJ2-7, with D maybe TRBD2 (6 bases). Trimming left V 0 bases short and J 3 bases short, with 12 bases between. Germline values: CDR1 WSHSY, CDR2 SAAADI. The CDR3 contains 15 residues. DNA of the CDR3: TGCGCCAGCAGTGAGTCAATGCGGGGAGTCTACGAGCAGTACTTC. Translated: CASSESMRGVYEQYF.

This clone was picked up a small number of times. The V and J genes are TRBV27 and TRBJ2-1, with D possibly being TRBD2 (6 bases). There are 14 residues in the CDR3. Germline CDR1 and CDR2: MNHEY and SMNVEV (reference sequence). The V and J ends lost 5 bases and 10 bases respectively, with 18 bases between them. The DNA for the CDR3 is TGTGCCAGCAGTCCCCGGGACTCGAGGATAGAGCAGTTCTTC. Encoded protein: CASSPRDSRIEQFF.

This rearrangement joins TRBV15 to TRBJ2-7, with 14 bases aligning to TRBD2. The CDR3 extends over 16 amino acids. The V gene end was trimmed by 4 bases and the J gene end by 7 bases; junction bases not matched to a gene: 9. Germline CDR1 reads LNHNV; CDR2 reads YYDKDF (reference sequence). The CDR3: CATSTQTSGRAGEQYF. DNA for the CDR3: TGTGCCACCAGCACACAGACTAGCGGGAGGGCCGGAGAGCAGTACTTC.

The chain is built from TRBV15 and TRBJ2-2; a weak D match, TRBD2 (5 bases). This CDR3 comprises 13 residues. CDR1 is LNHNV and CDR2 is YYDKDF in the germline V gene (reference sequence). Trimming left V 5 bases short and J 8 bases short, with 12 bases between. The CDR3 loop is CATSGGFWGELFF. The CDR3 region has the DNA TGTGCCACCAGCGGCGGGTTTTGGGGGGAGCTGTTTTTT.

The chain joins TRBV10-2 to TRBJ1-4; 9 bases are a match to TRBD1. The junction had 10 bases not matched to a gene; V was cut back by 3 bases and J by 8 bases. Germline V gene lookup returns CDR1 WSHSY and CDR2 SAAADI. The CDR3 totals 16 residues. CDR3 nucleotides: TGCGCCAGCAGTGAACAGGGGGCGACGCTTGGGGAAAAACTGTTTTTT. Amino acid sequence: CASSEQGATLGEKLFF.

This chain connects TRBV15 to TRBJ2-5, with unresolved D. The CDR3 runs 12 residues. Trimming removed 1 base from V and 6 bases from J, with 6 bases in between. Germline V gene lookup returns CDR1 LNHNV and CDR2 YYDKDF (reference sequence). DNA for the CDR3: TGTGCCACCAGCAGAGTCTCCCAGACCCAGTACTTC. As protein: CATSRVSQTQYF.

The V gene is TRBV6-1, the J gene TRBJ2-5; D remains unclear. Germline CDR1 reads MNHNS; CDR2 reads SASEGT. The CDR3 sequence is 14 residues long. V gave up 4 bases and J gave up 0 bases, with 9 bases separating them. This chain's CDR3 is CASSGEYYQETQYF. The CDR3 DNA reads TGTGCCAGCAGTGGCGAATACTACCAAGAGACCCAGTACTTC.

The rearrangement uses TRBV5-4 and TRBJ2-7, with D possibly matching TRBD1 (5 bases). CDR3 length: 17 amino acids. V lost 0 bases to trimming and J lost 6 bases, with 22 bases between them. The germline V gene encodes CDR1 SGHNT and CDR2 YYREEE (reference sequence). The DNA of the CDR3 is TGTGCCAGCAGCTTGGAAGCAGGGATGGTTCTAGACACCGAGCAGTACTTC. Its translation is CASSLEAGMVLDTEQYF.

The rearrangement joins TRBV11-2 to TRBJ2-7; TRBD1 aligns across 7 bases. The V gene's germline CDR1 is SGHAT and CDR2 FQNNGV. J was trimmed by 6 bases and V by 1 base; bases with no gene match: 3. CDR3 length equals 13 residues. CDR3 sequence reads: CASSLVYRGEQYF. The CDR3 nucleotides read TGTGCCAGCAGCTTAGTTTACAGGGGCGAGCAGTACTTC.

This clone was found once. The gene calls are TRBV7-6 and TRBJ2-5, with D perhaps matching TRBD1 or TRBD2 (5 bases each). In germline, CDR1 is SGHVS, CDR2 FNYEAQ. CDR3 length equals 12 residues. The ends were cut back, 8 bases at V and 6 bases at J, with 13 bases in the middle. The DNA of the CDR3 is TGTGCCAGCGAGACAGCCGGGAAGACCCAGTACTTC. Amino acid sequence: CASETAGKTQYF. The full variable domain, with the rest looked up from reference TRBV7-6 and TRBJ2-5, is GAGVSQSPRYKVTKRGQDVALRCDPISGHVSLYWYRQALGQGPEFLTYFNYEAQQDKSGLPNDRFSAERPEGSISTLTIQRTEQRDSAMYRCASETAGKTQYFGPGTRLLVL.

The chain has TRBV11-3 and TRBJ2-3; D is ambiguous. The CDR3 covers 13 residues. V was cut by 4 bases and J by 5 bases, with 10 bases left in between. CDR1 is SGHNT and CDR2 is YENEEA in the germline V gene. The CDR3 DNA is TGTGCCAGCAGCTCGCCCCCCAGAGATACGCAGTATTTT. It translates to CASSSPPRDTQYF.

This chain connects TRBV7-2 to TRBJ2-1; possibly TRBD2 for D (5 bases). The CDR3 runs to 15 residues. V shed 2 bases and J shed 4 bases, with 12 bases lying between them. Germline V lookup: CDR1 SGHTA, CDR2 FQGNSA. The CDR3 is CASSLSRTYYNEQFF. The CDR3 DNA follows: TGTGCCAGCAGCTTATCCAGGACTTATTACAATGAGCAGTTCTTC.

J is TRBJ2-1 and V is TRBV9; no definite D call. The germline V gene has CDR1 SGDLS and CDR2 YYNGEE. CDR3 length: 15 amino acids. The germline V and J ends were trimmed by 3 bases and 6 bases, with 16 bases remaining between them. Written as DNA, the CDR3 is TGTGCCAGCAGCGCTAGGGATTCCCTTCCCAATGAGCAGTTCTTC. Protein: CASSARDSLPNEQFF.

The chain employs TRBV18 and TRBJ1-4; weak D call: TRBD1 (5 bases). This CDR3 region has 14 residues. With 3 bases removed from V and 5 bases from J, the gap between germline ends came to 10 bases. Germline CDR1 KGHSH, CDR2 LQKENI. CDR3 sequence: CASSPSWGNEKLFF. CDR3 nucleotides: TGTGCCAGCTCACCCTCATGGGGGAATGAAAAACTGTTTTTT.

The chain uses TRBV9 and TRBJ2-1; 9 bases are shared with TRBD2. V was pared by 1 base and J by 5 bases, with 4 bases of the junction left unmatched. The germline V gene has CDR1 SGDLS and CDR2 YYNGEE. CDR3 size: 15 residues. CDR3: CASSVSAGGHNEQFF. The CDR3 bases are TGTGCCAGCAGCGTATCAGCGGGAGGCCACAATGAGCAGTTCTTC. Full variable domain (outside the CDR3, taken from reference TRBV9 and TRBJ2-1): DSGVTQTPKHLITATGQRVTLRCSPRSGDLSVYWYQQSLDQGLQFLIQYYNGEERAKGNILERFSAQQFPDLHSELNLSSLELGDSALYFCASSVSAGGHNEQFFGPGTRLTVL.

The V call is TRBV7-2, the J call TRBJ2-1, with TRBD2 matching over 12 bases. With V trimmed by 1 base and J by 9 bases, 10 bases remained unmatched. CDR1 SGHTA and CDR2 FQGNSA come from the germline V gene. There are 17 residues in the CDR3. DNA of the CDR3: TGTGCCAGCAGCTTAGAACAATTGGCTAGCGGGAGGGTTGAGCAGTTCTTC. It encodes CASSLEQLASGRVEQFF.

This clone was detected only a few times. The genes are TRBV29-1 and TRBJ2-7, with no clear D. Per germline, CDR1 SQVTM and CDR2 ANQGSEA. The ends were cut back, 2 bases at V and 0 bases at J, with 8 bases in the middle. The CDR3 has 13 residues. The CDR3 here is CSVERTGSYEQYF. In nucleotides, the CDR3 is TGCAGCGTTGAAAGGACGGGCTCCTACGAGCAGTACTTC.

This chain connects TRBV7-8 to TRBJ2-1; possibly TRBD2 for D (6 bases). Trimming took off 4 bases at V and 5 bases at J, with 21 bases between the two ends. The germline V gene has CDR1 SGHVS and CDR2 FQNEAQ. This CDR3 is 17 amino acids long. In DNA form, the CDR3 reads TGTGCCAGCAGCTCCTTGGGGGGAGGAATGCGTGACAATGAGCAGTTCTTC. This codes for CASSSLGGGMRDNEQFF.